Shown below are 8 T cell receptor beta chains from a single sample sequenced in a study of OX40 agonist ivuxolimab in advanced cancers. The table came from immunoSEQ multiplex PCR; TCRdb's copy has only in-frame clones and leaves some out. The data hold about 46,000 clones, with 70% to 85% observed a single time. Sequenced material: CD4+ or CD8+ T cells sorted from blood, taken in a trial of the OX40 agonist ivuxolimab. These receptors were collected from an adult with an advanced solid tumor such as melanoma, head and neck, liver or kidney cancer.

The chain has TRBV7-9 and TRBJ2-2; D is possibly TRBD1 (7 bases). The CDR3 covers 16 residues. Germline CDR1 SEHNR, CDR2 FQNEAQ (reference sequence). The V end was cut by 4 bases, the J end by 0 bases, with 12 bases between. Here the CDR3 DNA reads TGTGCCAGCAGCTCCAGGAGGGGGCCGAACACCGGGGAGCTGTTTTTT. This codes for CASSSRRGPNTGELFF.

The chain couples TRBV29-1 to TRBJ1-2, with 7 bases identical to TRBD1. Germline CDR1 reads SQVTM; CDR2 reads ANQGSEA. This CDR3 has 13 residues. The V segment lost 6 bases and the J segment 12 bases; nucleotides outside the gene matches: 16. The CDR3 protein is CSVGSQGVQGHTF. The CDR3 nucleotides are TGCAGCGTGGGGTCGCAGGGGGTGCAGGGCCACACCTTC. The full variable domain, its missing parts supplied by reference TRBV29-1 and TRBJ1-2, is SAVISQKPSRDICQRGTSLTIQCQVDSQVTMMFWYRQQPGQSLTLIATANQGSEATYESGFVIDKFPISRPNLTFSTLTVSNMSPEDSSIYLCSVGSQGVQGHTFGSGTRLTVV.

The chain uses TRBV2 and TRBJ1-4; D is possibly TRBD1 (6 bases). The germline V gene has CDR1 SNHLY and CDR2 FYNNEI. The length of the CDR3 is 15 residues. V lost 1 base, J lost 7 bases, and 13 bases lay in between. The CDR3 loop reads CASSEGGGFSEKLFF. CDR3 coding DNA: TGTGCCAGCAGTGAAGGAGGGGGGTTTAGTGAAAAACTGTTTTTT. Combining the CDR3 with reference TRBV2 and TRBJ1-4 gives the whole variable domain EPEVTQTPSHQVTQMGQEVILRCVPISNHLYFYWYRQILGQKVEFLVSFYNNEISEKSEIFDDQFSVERPDGSNFTLKIRSTKLEDSAMYFCASSEGGGFSEKLFFGSGTQLSVL.

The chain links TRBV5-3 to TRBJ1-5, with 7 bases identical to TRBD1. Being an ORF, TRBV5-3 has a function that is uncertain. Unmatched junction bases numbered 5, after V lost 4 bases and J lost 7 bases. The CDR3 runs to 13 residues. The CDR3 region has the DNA TGTGCCAGAAGCCACAGGGGATGCCAGCCCCAGCATTTT. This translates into CARSHRGCQPQHF.

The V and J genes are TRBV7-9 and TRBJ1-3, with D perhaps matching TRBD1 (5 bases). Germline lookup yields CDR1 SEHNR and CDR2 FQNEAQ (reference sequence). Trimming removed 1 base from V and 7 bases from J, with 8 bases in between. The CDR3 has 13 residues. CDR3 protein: CASSLGGANTIYF. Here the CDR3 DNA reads TGTGCCAGCAGCTTAGGAGGGGCGAACACCATATATTTT.

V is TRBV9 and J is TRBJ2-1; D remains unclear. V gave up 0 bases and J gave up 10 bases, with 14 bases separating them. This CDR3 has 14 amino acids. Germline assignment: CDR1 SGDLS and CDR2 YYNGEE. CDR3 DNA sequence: TGTGCCAGCAGCGTAGTGTCTGGCTCACGGGAGCAGTTCTTC. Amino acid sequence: CASSVVSGSREQFF.

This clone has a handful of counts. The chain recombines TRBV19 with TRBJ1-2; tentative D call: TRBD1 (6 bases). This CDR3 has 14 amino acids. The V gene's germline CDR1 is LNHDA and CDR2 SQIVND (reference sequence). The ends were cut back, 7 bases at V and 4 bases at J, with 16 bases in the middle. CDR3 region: CASTPRGTLYGYTF. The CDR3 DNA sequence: TGTGCCAGTACCCCGAGGGGGACACTCTATGGCTACACCTTC.

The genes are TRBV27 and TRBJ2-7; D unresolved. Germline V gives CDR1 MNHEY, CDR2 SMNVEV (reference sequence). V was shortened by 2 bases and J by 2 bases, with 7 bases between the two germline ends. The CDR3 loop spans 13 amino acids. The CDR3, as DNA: TGTGCCAGCAGTTTAACCAGCCCCTACGAGCAGTACTTC. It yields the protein CASSLTSPYEQYF.